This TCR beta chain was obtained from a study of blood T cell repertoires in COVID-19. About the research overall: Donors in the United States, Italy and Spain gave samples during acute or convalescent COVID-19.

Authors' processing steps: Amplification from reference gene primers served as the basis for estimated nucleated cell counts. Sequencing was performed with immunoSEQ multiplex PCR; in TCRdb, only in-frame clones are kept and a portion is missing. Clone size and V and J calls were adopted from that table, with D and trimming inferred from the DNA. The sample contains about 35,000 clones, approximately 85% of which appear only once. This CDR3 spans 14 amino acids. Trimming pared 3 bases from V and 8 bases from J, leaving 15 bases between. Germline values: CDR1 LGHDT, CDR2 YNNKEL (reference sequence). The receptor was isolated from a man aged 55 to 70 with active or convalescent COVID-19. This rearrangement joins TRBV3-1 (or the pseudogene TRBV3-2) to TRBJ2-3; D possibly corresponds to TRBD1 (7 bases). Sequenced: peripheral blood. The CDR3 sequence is CASSHLRGVGTQYF. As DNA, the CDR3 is TGTGCCAGCAGCCACCTCAGGGGGGTTGGTACGCAGTATTTT.